The entry below gives a single TCR beta chain sequence along with its context. Its antigen remains unknown. The sample originates from a study of a mutant IDH1 vaccine in newly diagnosed glioma. Study summary: Treated patients showed a male proportion of approximately 62%, a female proportion of about 40%, and a mean age of about 41 years. Standard pretreatment was either radiotherapy, temozolomide, or, for most, radiochemotherapy with temozolomide. Notes on the study in general: Pseudoprogression apparently tracked independently of changes in top peripheral T cell clonotypes.

The V end was cut by 5 bases, the J end by 2 bases, with 18 bases between. Per germline, CDR1 SGHKS and CDR2 YYEKEE (reference sequence). The CDR3 covers 16 residues. Noted time point: week 11, during vaccination. In the vaccine, a single dose held 300 ug of the mutant IDH1 20-mer peptide, along with topical imiquimod. Assay: immunoSEQ multiplex PCR; the TCRdb copy retains only in-frame clones and omits some. The sample holds roughly 120,000 clones, over 75% seen once. The starting material was PBMCs, obtained from a glioma patient whose treatment included an IDH1 peptide vaccine. V usage is TRBV5-5 and J usage is TRBJ2-3, with a weak D call TRBD1 (6 bases). This sequence was found in a man between 40 and 49 years old with glioma. As DNA, the CDR3 is TGTGCCAGCAGTTCGGGAAACAGGGTCGTCACAGATACGCAGTATTTT. This sequence encodes CASSSGNRVVTDTQYF.